The rows below give T cell receptor beta chains drawn from one sample of a study of regulatory T cells in long-lasting Graves disease. TCRdb redid the calling of the multiplex PCR reads with MiXCR, one entry per CDR3 protein. The sample records around 450,000 distinct CDR3 sequences, roughly 21% being singletons. Material: peripheral blood mononuclear cells (PBMCs), obtained when the disease was refractory, from a patient treated with antithyroid drugs. These TCRs come from a female donor with Graves disease. CDR3s include the opening cysteine and the closing phenylalanine or tryptophan. Each record gives: clone size, D gene, J gene, V gene, CDR3 protein, CDR3 DNA. A D gene is named only where the DNA matches it firmly. A row's size may be missing; if present it is once, few, many or a size class.

.,TRBD2,TRBJ2-5,TRBV3-1,CASGQDASGADQETQYF,TGTGCCAGCGGCCAAGACGCTAGCGGGGCCGACCAAGAGACCCAGTACTTC
.,.,TRBJ2-7,TRBV20-1,CSALLGLEQYF,TGCAGTGCTCTACTAGGGCTCGAGCAGTACTTC
.,TRBD1,TRBJ2-3,TRBV29-1,CSVEVFRRGQDTQYF,TGCAGCGTTGAAGTTTTCCGCAGGGGGCAAGATACGCAGTATTTT
.,.,TRBJ2-2,TRBV29-1,CSVRGAVELFF,TGCAGCGTCCGGGGTGCGGTGGAGCTGTTTTTT
many,TRBD1,TRBJ2-7,TRBV7-2,CASSQTGTVYEQYF,TGTGCCAGCAGCCAGACCGGGACAGTCTACGAGCAGTACTTC
.,TRBD1,TRBJ1-5,TRBV19,CASRPWTGGYSNQPQHF,TGTGCCAGTAGACCATGGACAGGGGGGTATAGCAATCAGCCCCAGCATTTT
many,TRBD1,TRBJ2-5,TRBV28,CASSRPGQARGGQYF,TGTGCCAGCAGCCGGCCGGGACAGGCCCGTGGGGGCCAGTACTTC
many,.,TRBJ1-4,TRBV7-3,CASSQVGGEKLFF,TGTGCCAGCAGCCAGGTTGGGGGTGAAAAACTGTTTTTT
few,TRBD1,TRBJ2-5,TRBV5-1,CASSRLPQGASVQETQYF,TGCGCCAGCAGCCGATTACCCCAGGGGGCGTCGGTCCAAGAGACCCAGTACTTC
many,.,TRBJ1-4,TRBV25-1,CASSEYEGDVWEKLFF,TGTGCCAGCAGTGAATATGAAGGGGATGTGTGGGAAAAACTGTTTTTT
few,TRBD1,TRBJ2-7,TRBV20-1,CSARDGQGISYEQYF,TGCAGTGCTAGAGACGGACAGGGAATCTCCTACGAGCAGTACTTC
.,.,TRBJ2-2,TRBV6-1,CASSHDTGTGELFF,TGTGCCAGCAGTCACGACACAGGCACCGGGGAGCTGTTTTTT
.,TRBD2,TRBJ2-7,TRBV5-8,CASSHRDQGRDEQYF,TGTGCCAGCAGCCACCGGGACCAAGGGAGGGACGAGCAGTACTTC
.,TRBD1,TRBJ2-5,TRBV7-2,CASSSASLGGLETQYF,TGTGCCAGCAGCTCCGCTAGTCTAGGGGGCTTGGAGACCCAGTACTTC
many,TRBD1,TRBJ2-5,TRBV15,CATSRGGTGKETQYF,TGTGCCACCAGCAGAGGCGGGACAGGGAAGGAGACCCAGTACTTC
many,.,TRBJ1-6,TRBV11-1,CASSFGQHNSPLHF,TGTGCCAGCAGCTTCGGCCAGCATAATTCACCCCTCCACTTT
.,.,TRBJ1-2,TRBV6-1,CASSRSTNYGYTF,TGTGCCAGCAGTAGGAGCACTAACTATGGCTACACCTTC
.,.,TRBJ2-3,TRBV3-1,CASSLRDTQYF,TGTGCCAGCAGCCTTCGTGATACGCAGTATTTT
many,.,TRBJ2-5,TRBV7-2,CASSSEGAQYF,TGTGCCAGCAGCTCCGAGGGGGCCCAGTACTTC
.,TRBD1,TRBJ2-7,TRBV20-1,CSARDPGGRYEQYF,TGCAGTGCTAGAGATCCAGGGGGCAGGTACGAGCAGTACTTC
many,.,TRBJ2-5,TRBV2,CASSQSGGQAETQYF,TGTGCCAGCAGTCAAAGCGGGGGACAGGCGGAGACCCAGTACTTC
.,.,TRBJ2-2,TRBV28,CASKEGAFLNTGELFF,TGTGCCAGCAAGGAGGGTGCGTTCTTGAACACCGGGGAGCTGTTTTTT
few,.,TRBJ1-1,TRBV11-2,CASSPGRGTMNTEAFF,TGTGCCAGCAGCCCGGGCAGGGGAACTATGAACACTGAAGCTTTCTTT
many,.,TRBJ1-5,TRBV5-1,CASSLAERKGSNQPQHF,TGCGCCAGCAGCTTGGCAGAGAGGAAGGGTAGCAATCAGCCCCAGCATTTT
.,.,TRBJ1-6,TRBV19,CASSLRGALLPLHF,TGTGCCAGTAGTTTACGGGGGGCGCTTCTACCCCTCCACTTT
few,TRBD1,TRBJ1-3,TRBV28,CASSVAGGVSGNTIYF,TGTGCCAGCAGTGTCGCAGGGGGTGTCTCTGGAAACACCATATATTTT
few,TRBD2,TRBJ2-5,TRBV7-9,CASAIGGAQETQYF,TGTGCCAGCGCGATCGGGGGGGCACAAGAGACCCAGTACTTC
many,TRBD2,TRBJ2-7,TRBV7-2,CASSPTSGTYEQYF,TGTGCCAGCAGCCCGACTAGCGGTACCTACGAGCAGTACTTC
.,TRBD1,TRBJ1-1,TRBV6-9,CASSYSKDRGLAFF,TGTGCCAGCAGTTACTCGAAGGACAGGGGGCTTGCTTTCTTT
few,.,TRBJ2-7,TRBV14,CASSQKGLTYEQYF,TGTGCCAGCAGCCAAAAGGGCCTGACCTACGAGCAGTACTTC
.,TRBD1,TRBJ2-1,TRBV5-1,CASSIGTGGGNEQFF,TGCGCCAGCAGCATTGGGACAGGGGGTGGTAATGAGCAGTTCTTC
many,.,TRBJ2-4,TRBV19,CASRQLGGENIQYF,TGTGCCAGCAGACAGCTCGGCGGGGAAAACATTCAGTACTTC
many,TRBD2,TRBJ2-7,TRBV7-6,CASSGGLGLAGDEQYF,TGTGCCAGCAGCGGGGGACTAGGACTAGCGGGAGACGAGCAGTACTTC
.,.,TRBJ1-3,TRBV7-2,CASSSQSPGNTIYF,TGTGCCAGCAGCTCACAGAGCCCTGGAAACACCATATATTTT
.,TRBD2,TRBJ2-3,TRBV20-1,CSAYRQSGTPKDTQYF,TGCAGTGCTTACCGACAGAGCGGGACTCCCAAAGATACGCAGTATTTT
few,TRBD1,TRBJ2-5,TRBV7-9,CASSLPDRGGSETQYF,TGTGCCAGCAGCTTACCGGACAGGGGAGGGTCAGAGACCCAGTACTTC
many,.,TRBJ2-7,TRBV7-9,CASSRDGYEQYF,TGTGCCAGCAGCCGGGACGGCTACGAGCAGTACTTC
few,TRBD1,TRBJ2-2,TRBV20-1,CSARGATGDTGELFF,TGCAGTGCTAGAGGGGCGACAGGGGACACCGGGGAGCTGTTTTTT
few,.,TRBJ1-2,TRBV7-9,CASWAPTSLNYGYTF,TGTGCCAGCTGGGCACCAACCTCCCTTAACTATGGCTACACCTTC
many,.,TRBJ1-1,TRBV19,CASSKRVDSTEAFF,TGTGCCAGTAGTAAAAGGGTCGATAGCACTGAAGCTTTCTTT
few,.,TRBJ1-2,TRBV4-1,CASSARQVSTYGYTF,TGCGCCAGCAGCGCACGACAGGTTTCCACCTATGGCTACACCTTC
.,TRBD1,TRBJ1-1,TRBV12-3/TRBV12-4,CASGQGTEAFF,TGTGCCAGCGGACAGGGTACTGAAGCTTTCTTT
many,.,TRBJ1-2,TRBV12-3/TRBV12-4,CASSLIRVWTVRANYGYTF,TGTGCCAGCAGTTTAATTAGAGTGTGGACAGTACGAGCTAACTATGGCTACACCTTC
few,.,TRBJ2-7,TRBV29-1,CSVMMGPLEQYF,TGCAGCGTTATGATGGGGCCATTGGAGCAGTACTTC
.,.,TRBJ1-5,TRBV7-9,CASSLGEVDQPQHF,TGTGCCAGCAGCTTAGGGGAGGTGGATCAGCCCCAGCATTTT